This is a list of T cell receptor beta chains from one sample in a study of blood T cell repertoires in COVID-19. Clones were sequenced by immunoSEQ multiplex PCR, and TCRdb holds only the in-frame ones, with some missing. Here the sample spans roughly 250,000 clones, 70% to 90% being singletons. The specimen was PBMCs or T cells enriched from blood (not recorded which). The receptors come from a woman aged 30 to 39 who had recovered from COVID-19. CDR3s include the opening cysteine and the closing phenylalanine or tryptophan. D genes are given only for firm matches. The size entry is marked missing in some rows and otherwise reads once, few, many or a size class.

>18|.|.|TRBV15|TRBJ1-5
CATSREAHEQVTNQPQHF
TGTGCCACCAGCAGAGAGGCCCATGAACAGGTGACCAATCAGCCCCAGCATTTT
>15|.|.|TRBV28|TRBJ1-3
CASSFPGAGGNTIYF
TGTGCCAGCAGTTTTCCAGGGGCGGGTGGAAACACCATATATTTT
>15|TRBD2|once|TRBV5-1|TRBJ2-1
CASSIPSGSYNEQFF
TGCGCCAGCAGCATCCCTAGCGGTTCCTACAATGAGCAGTTCTTC
>15|TRBD1|.|TRBV7-8|TRBJ2-1
CASSSDRGSLDEQFF
TGTGCCAGCAGCTCCGACAGGGGATCGTTGGATGAGCAGTTCTTC
>17|.|.|TRBV7-9|TRBJ1-1
CASSLGSVAVKNTEAFF
TGTGCCAGCAGCTTAGGTTCCGTCGCAGTCAAGAACACTGAAGCTTTCTTT
>13|TRBD1|.|TRBV13|TRBJ2-1
CASSKTGPNWQFF
TGTGCCAGCAGCAAGACAGGGCCGAATTGGCAGTTCTTC
>18|TRBD2|.|TRBV3-1/TRBV3-2|TRBJ2-3
CASSQDWLAGGPTDTQYF
TGTGCCAGCAGCCAAGATTGGCTAGCGGGGGGGCCGACAGATACGCAGTATTTT
>13|TRBD2|.|TRBV5-1|TRBJ2-7
CASSSTSAYEQYF
TGCGCCAGCAGCTCGACTAGCGCCTACGAGCAGTACTTC
>15|TRBD1|.|TRBV28|TRBJ2-2
CASSRGTGRTGELFF
TGTGCCAGCAGTAGAGGGACAGGGAGGACCGGGGAGCTGTTTTTT
>17|.|once|TRBV9|TRBJ2-2
CASGTHPDSPATGELFF
TGTGCCAGCGGCACCCACCCTGACAGTCCTGCCACCGGGGAGCTGTTTTTT
>13|TRBD1|.|TRBV5-1|TRBJ2-7
CASSSGQYHEQYF
TGCGCCAGCAGCTCGGGACAGTACCACGAGCAGTACTTC
>16|TRBD1|.|TRBV7-9|TRBJ1-3
CASSSNGDRGENTIYF
TGTGCCAGCAGCTCTAATGGGGACAGGGGGGAAAACACCATATATTTT
>16|TRBD1|few|TRBV5-4|TRBJ1-1
CASRSDRVGVWPEAFF
TGTGCCAGCAGGTCCGACAGGGTGGGGGTTTGGCCTGAAGCTTTCTTT
>13|.|.|TRBV19|TRBJ1-1
CASTAGFRTEAFF
TGTGCCAGTACGGCGGGGTTCCGGACTGAAGCTTTCTTT
>12|.|.|TRBV29-1|TRBJ2-2
CSVGGGTGELFF
TGCAGCGTTGGGGGCGGAACCGGGGAGCTGTTTTTT
>15|TRBD1|.|TRBV6-5|TRBJ2-2
CASSRGTGNTGELFF
TGTGCCAGCAGTCGCGGGACAGGGAACACCGGGGAGCTGTTTTTT
>14|.|.|TRBV5-4|TRBJ1-1
CASSPGRLNTEAFF
TGTGCCAGCAGCCCCGGGAGACTCAACACTGAAGCTTTCTTT
>13|TRBD1|.|TRBV28|TRBJ1-2
CASRRQGAGGYTF
TGTGCCAGCAGACGACAGGGGGCAGGGGGCTACACCTTC
>14|TRBD1|.|TRBV5-4|TRBJ2-2
CASSTETGTGELFF
TGTGCCAGCAGCACGGAGACAGGGACCGGGGAGCTGTTTTTT
>14|TRBD2|few|TRBV10-2|TRBJ2-3
CASMSLAGEDTQYF
TGCGCCAGCATGTCACTAGCGGGGGAAGATACGCAGTATTTT
>12|TRBD1|once|TRBV25-1|TRBJ2-7
CASSEDRRHPYF
TGTGCCAGCAGTGAGGACAGGCGCCATCCGTACTTC
>13|TRBD1|few|TRBV7-6|TRBJ1-6
CASSRTGNSPLHF
TGTGCCAGCAGCCGGACAGGGAATTCACCCCTCCACTTT
>12|.|.|TRBV25-1|TRBJ2-7
CASSETRYEQYF
TGTGCCAGCAGTGAAACGCGCTACGAGCAGTACTTC
>16|.|.|TRBV5-1|TRBJ2-5
CASSLEAFGRGETQYF
TGCGCCAGCAGCTTGGAAGCTTTTGGTCGCGGAGAGACCCAGTACTTC
>13|TRBD1|.|TRBV12-3/TRBV12-4|TRBJ2-7
CASSSTGGTEQYF
TGTGCCAGCAGTTCGACAGGGGGAACCGAGCAGTACTTC
>14|TRBD1|.|TRBV11-3|TRBJ2-5
CASSLNRGEETQYF
TGTGCCAGCAGCTTAAACAGGGGGGAAGAGACCCAGTACTTC
>15|.|.|TRBV24-1|TRBJ2-3
CATSEKQGYTDTQYF
TGTGCCACCAGTGAAAAACAGGGATACACAGATACGCAGTATTTT